This T cell receptor (beta chain) was profiled in a study of blood T cell repertoires in COVID-19. Across the whole study: COVID-19 samples collected from the United States, Italy and Spain covered acute and convalescent phases.

V lost 0 bases to trimming and J lost 5 bases, with 6 bases between them. The V gene's germline CDR1 is MNHEY and CDR2 SVGAGI. This CDR3 region has 13 residues. Using immunoSEQ multiplex PCR, the repertoire was profiled, and TCRdb retains in-frame clones only, with some absent. The repertoire has 110,000 or so clones, roughly 85% of them found once; the top ten carry about 13%. The rearrangement joins TRBV6-5 to TRBJ2-3; D possibly corresponds to TRBD2 (5 bases). Sequenced: peripheral blood. This receptor was taken from a human donor in a cohort sampled during active COVID-19. Written as DNA, the CDR3 is TGTGCCAGCAGTTACTCCCGGGGAGATACGCAGTATTTT. It yields the protein CASSYSRGDTQYF.